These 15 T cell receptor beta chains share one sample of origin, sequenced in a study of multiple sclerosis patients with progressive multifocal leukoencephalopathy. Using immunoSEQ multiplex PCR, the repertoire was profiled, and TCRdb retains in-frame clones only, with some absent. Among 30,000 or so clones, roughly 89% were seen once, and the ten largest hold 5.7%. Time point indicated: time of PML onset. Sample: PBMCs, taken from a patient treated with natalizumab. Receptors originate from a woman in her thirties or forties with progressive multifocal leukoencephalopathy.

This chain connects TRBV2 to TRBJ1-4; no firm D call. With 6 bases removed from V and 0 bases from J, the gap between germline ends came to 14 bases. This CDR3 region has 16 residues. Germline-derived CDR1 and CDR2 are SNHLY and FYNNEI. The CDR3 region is CASRGPREATNEKLFF. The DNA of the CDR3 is TGTGCCAGCAGAGGGCCTAGGGAGGCAACTAATGAAAAACTGTTTTTT. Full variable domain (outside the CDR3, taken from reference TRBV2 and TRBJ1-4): EPEVTQTPSHQVTQMGQEVILRCVPISNHLYFYWYRQILGQKVEFLVSFYNNEISEKSEIFDDQFSVERPDGSNFTLKIRSTKLEDSAMYFCASRGPREATNEKLFFGSGTQLSVL.

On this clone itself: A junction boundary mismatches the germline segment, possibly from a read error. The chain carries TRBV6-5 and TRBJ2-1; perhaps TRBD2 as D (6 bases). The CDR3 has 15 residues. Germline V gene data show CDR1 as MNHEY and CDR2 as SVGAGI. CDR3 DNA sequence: TGTGCCAGCAGTGTTCGGGAGAACTCCTACAATGAGCAGCTCTTC. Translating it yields CASSVRENSYNEQLF.

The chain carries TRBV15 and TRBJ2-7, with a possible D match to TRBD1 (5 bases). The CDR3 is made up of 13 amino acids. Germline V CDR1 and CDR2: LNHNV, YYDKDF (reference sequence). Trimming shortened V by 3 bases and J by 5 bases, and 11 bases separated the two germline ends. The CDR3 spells CATSSISRDEQYF. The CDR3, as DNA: TGTGCCACCAGCAGTATATCCAGGGACGAGCAGTACTTC.

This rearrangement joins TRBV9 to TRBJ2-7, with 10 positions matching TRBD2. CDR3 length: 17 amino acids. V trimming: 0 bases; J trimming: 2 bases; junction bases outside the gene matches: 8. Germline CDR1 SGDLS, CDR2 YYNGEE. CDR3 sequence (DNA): TGTGCCAGCAGCGTAGAAGCAGCGGGGGGGCCCGCCTACGAGCAGTACTTC. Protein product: CASSVEAAGGPAYEQYF.

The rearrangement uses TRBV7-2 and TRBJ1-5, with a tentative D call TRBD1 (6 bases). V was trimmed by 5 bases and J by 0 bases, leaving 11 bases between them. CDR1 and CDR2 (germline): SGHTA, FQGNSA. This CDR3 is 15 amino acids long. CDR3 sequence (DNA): TGTGCCAGCAGCCGCGGACAGAATAGCAATCAGCCCCAGCATTTT. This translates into CASSRGQNSNQPQHF.

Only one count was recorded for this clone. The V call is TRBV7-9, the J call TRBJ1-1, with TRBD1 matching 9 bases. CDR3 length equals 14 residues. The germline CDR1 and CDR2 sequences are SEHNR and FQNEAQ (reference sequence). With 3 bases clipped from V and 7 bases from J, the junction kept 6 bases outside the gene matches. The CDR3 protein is CASSLGQGLFEAFF. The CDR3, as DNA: TGTGCCAGCAGCTTGGGACAGGGACTTTTTGAAGCTTTCTTT.

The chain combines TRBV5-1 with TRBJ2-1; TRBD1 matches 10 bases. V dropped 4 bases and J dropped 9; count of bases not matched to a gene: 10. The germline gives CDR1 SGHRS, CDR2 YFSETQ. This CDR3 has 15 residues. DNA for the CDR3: TGCGCCAGCAGCCCGGACAGGGGGGTTCTCGTTGAGCAGTTCTTC. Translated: CASSPDRGVLVEQFF.

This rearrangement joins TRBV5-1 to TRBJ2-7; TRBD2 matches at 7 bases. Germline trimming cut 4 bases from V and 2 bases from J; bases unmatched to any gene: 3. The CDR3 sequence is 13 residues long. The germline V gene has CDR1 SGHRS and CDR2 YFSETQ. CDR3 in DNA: TGCGCCAGCAGCCCCGGACTAGCCTACGAGCAGTACTTC. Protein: CASSPGLAYEQYF. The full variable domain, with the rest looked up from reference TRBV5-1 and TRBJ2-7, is KAGVTQTPRYLIKTRGQQVTLSCSPISGHRSVSWYQQTPGQGLQFLFEYFSETQRNKGNFPGRFSGRQFSNSRSEMNVSTLELGDSALYLCASSPGLAYEQYFGPGTRLTVT.

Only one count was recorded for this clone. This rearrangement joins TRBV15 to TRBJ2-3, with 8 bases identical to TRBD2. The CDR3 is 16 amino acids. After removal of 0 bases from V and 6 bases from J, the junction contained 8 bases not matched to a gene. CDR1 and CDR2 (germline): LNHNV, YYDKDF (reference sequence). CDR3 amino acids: CATSRDLAGGVDTQYF. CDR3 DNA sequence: TGTGCCACCAGCAGAGATCTCGCGGGGGGTGTCGATACGCAGTATTTT.

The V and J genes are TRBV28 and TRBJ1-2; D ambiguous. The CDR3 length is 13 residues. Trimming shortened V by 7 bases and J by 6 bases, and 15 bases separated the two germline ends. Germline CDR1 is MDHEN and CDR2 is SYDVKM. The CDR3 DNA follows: TGTGCCAGCAACTACCCGCTTAAAGATGGCTACACCTTC. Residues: CASNYPLKDGYTF.

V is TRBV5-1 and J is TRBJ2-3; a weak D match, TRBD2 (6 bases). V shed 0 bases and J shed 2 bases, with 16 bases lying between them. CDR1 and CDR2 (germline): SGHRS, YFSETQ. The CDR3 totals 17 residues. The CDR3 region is CASSLGHRDFYTDTQYF. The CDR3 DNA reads TGCGCCAGCAGCTTGGGGCACCGGGACTTTTACACAGATACGCAGTATTTT.

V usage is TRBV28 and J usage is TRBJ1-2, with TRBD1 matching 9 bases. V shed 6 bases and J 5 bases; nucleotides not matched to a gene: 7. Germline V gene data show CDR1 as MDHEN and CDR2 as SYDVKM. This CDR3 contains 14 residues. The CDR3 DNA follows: TGTGCCAGCAGAACAGGGGGCGCGGGGTATGGCTACACCTTC. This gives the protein CASRTGGAGYGYTF.

This CDR3 reads CASSYDRVGEKLFF. In DNA, the CDR3 is TGTGCCAGCAGCTATGACAGGGTAGGGGAAAAACTGTTTTTT. V gene TRBV27 combines with J gene TRBJ1-4; TRBD1 matches 7 bases. The trim removed 6 bases at V and 8 bases at J, leaving 9 bases unmatched. The CDR3 contains 14 residues. From germline, CDR1 is MNHEY and CDR2 SMNVEV (reference sequence).

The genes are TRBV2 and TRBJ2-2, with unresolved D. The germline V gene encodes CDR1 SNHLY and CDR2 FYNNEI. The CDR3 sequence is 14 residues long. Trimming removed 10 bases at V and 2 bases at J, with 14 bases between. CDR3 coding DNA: TGTGCCACCCATCCAGACACTAACACCGGGGAGCTGTTTTTT. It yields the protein CATHPDTNTGELFF.

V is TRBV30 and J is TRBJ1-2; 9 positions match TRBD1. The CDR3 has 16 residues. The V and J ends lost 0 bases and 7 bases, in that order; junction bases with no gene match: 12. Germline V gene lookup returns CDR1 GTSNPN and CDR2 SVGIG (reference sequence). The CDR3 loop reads CAWSVRPGQGTSGYTF. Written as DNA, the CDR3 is TGTGCCTGGAGTGTACGCCCAGGACAGGGGACTTCTGGCTACACCTTC.